The following is a T cell receptor beta chain sequence with its context. The antigen remains undetermined. The record originates from a study of PD-L1 blockade in urothelial cancer. Study conclusions and caveats: Having blood TCR clonality under the median before treatment predicted better survival.

Time point denoted: pretreatment peripheral blood. Patients presented with locally advanced or metastatic urothelial carcinoma. This CDR3 contains 14 residues. Germline V gives CDR1 SGHVS, CDR2 FQNEAQ. J lost 6 bases, V lost 3 bases, and 5 bases had no gene match. The templates were synthetic TCR analogs, and they were spiked into each PCR. Using immunoSEQ multiplex PCR, the repertoire was profiled, and TCRdb retains in-frame clones only, with some absent. In the table there are about 50,000 clones, 75% of which are singletons. The sequence derives from a man aged 70 or older with urothelial cancer. The sequences come from PBMCs, collected around atezolizumab (anti-PD-L1) treatment. The rearrangement links TRBV7-8 to TRBJ1-1, with 9 bases identical to TRBD1. The CDR3 region has the DNA TGTGCCAGCAGCTTTACAGGGGGCAGGTCTGAAGCTTTCTTT. It specifies CASSFTGGRSEAFF.